The rows below give T cell receptor beta chains drawn from one sample of a study of Ad26.COV2.S vaccination and SARS-CoV-2 variants. Sequencing was performed with immunoSEQ multiplex PCR; in TCRdb, only in-frame clones are kept and a portion is missing. The repertoire includes 300,000 to 350,000 clones, about 89% of them detected once, and roughly 5% sits in the top ten. The starting material was peripheral blood, obtained in a trial of Ad26.COV2.S vaccine versus placebo. The receptor source for this set is a person aged 18-65 years who received the Ad26.COV2.S COVID-19 vaccine or a placebo. Each CDR3 is given with its conserved first and last residue. The size field is filled for only some rows; it gives once, few, many or a size class.

J gene | V gene | clone size | CDR3 protein
TRBJ2-7 | TRBV9 | NA | CASSVDRDSNSYEQYF
TRBJ1-2 | TRBV4-1 | NA | CASSQDTGSNYGYTF
TRBJ1-5 | TRBV2 | few | CASSGSGWEPQHF
TRBJ1-5 | TRBV3-1/TRBV3-2 | NA | CASSQGQRSNQPQHF
TRBJ1-5 | TRBV18 | NA | CASSLGQGYGPQHF
TRBJ1-6 | TRBV14 | NA | CASSQKSYRGSFNSPLHF
TRBJ2-7 | TRBV28 | NA | CASQRQISYEQYF
TRBJ2-7 | TRBV7-8 | NA | CASSRTETYEQYF
TRBJ1-2 | TRBV5-1 | NA | CASSLSARTGKGYTF
TRBJ2-7 | TRBV4-1 | NA | CASSPNVGGTNYEQYF
TRBJ1-1 | TRBV5-1 | NA | CASSFFQGGSTEAFF
TRBJ1-5 | TRBV4-2 | NA | CASSQRLNQPQHF
TRBJ1-5 | TRBV27 | NA | CASRPQVGVQPQHF
TRBJ1-1 | TRBV12-5 | NA | CASAPGGDTEAFF
TRBJ2-3 | TRBV7-6 | NA | CASSLGRVASPDTQYF
TRBJ1-1 | TRBV7-3 | few | CASSKKYDTEAFF
TRBJ2-2 | TRBV29-1 | NA | CSVEDPDKNTGELFF
TRBJ1-2 | TRBV19 | NA | CASSTRDRGQNGYTF
TRBJ1-6 | TRBV15 | once | CATSRRGQGDSPLHF
TRBJ2-2 | TRBV27 | NA | CASRGGVAGELFF
TRBJ2-7 | TRBV4-3 | NA | CASSQDPDRSLYEQYF
TRBJ2-5 | TRBV12-3/TRBV12-4 | NA | CASSFSSLGTQYF
TRBJ2-3 | TRBV5-1 | NA | CASSLGPTGTGSTDTQYF
TRBJ1-4 | TRBV2 | few | CASSSDTNEKLFF
TRBJ2-7 | TRBV10-2 | NA | CASSESGRREQYF
TRBJ1-2 | TRBV19 | NA | CASLENYGYTF
TRBJ2-1 | TRBV5-1 | NA | CASSFGDARGEFF
TRBJ2-3 | TRBV2 | NA | CASSDQRDSTDTQYF
TRBJ1-1 | TRBV4-3 | once | CASSQEGQGGGEAFF
TRBJ1-2 | TRBV28 | NA | CASSLWGDRVRPGGYTF
TRBJ1-2 | TRBV5-6 | NA | CASSWMAGGSSGYTF
TRBJ2-4 | TRBV28 | NA | CASSLLQSQAKNIQYF
TRBJ2-5 | TRBV30 | NA | CAWSVGTGGGETQYF
TRBJ2-6 | TRBV19 | few | CASSRTRASGANVLTF
TRBJ1-5 | TRBV28 | NA | CASSLRQQPQHF
TRBJ2-7 | TRBV2 | NA | CASRGGQGREQYF
TRBJ1-2 | TRBV9 | NA | CASSVGTDNNYGYTF
TRBJ1-5 | TRBV20-1 | NA | CSASREGKQPQHF
TRBJ1-2 | TRBV19 | NA | CASSPFGAGDGGYTF
TRBJ2-7 | TRBV5-1 | NA | CASSFTGGISYEQYF
TRBJ2-4 | TRBV21-1 | once | CASSKGKAGGTENIQYF
TRBJ2-1 | TRBV7-9 | NA | CASSLDPNEQFF
TRBJ2-7 | TRBV6-9 | NA | CASSYPRLAGETYEQYF
TRBJ2-7 | TRBV5-6 | NA | CASSPFQLAGGSYEQYF
TRBJ2-1 | TRBV5-5 | NA | CASSFLSGSSYNEQFF